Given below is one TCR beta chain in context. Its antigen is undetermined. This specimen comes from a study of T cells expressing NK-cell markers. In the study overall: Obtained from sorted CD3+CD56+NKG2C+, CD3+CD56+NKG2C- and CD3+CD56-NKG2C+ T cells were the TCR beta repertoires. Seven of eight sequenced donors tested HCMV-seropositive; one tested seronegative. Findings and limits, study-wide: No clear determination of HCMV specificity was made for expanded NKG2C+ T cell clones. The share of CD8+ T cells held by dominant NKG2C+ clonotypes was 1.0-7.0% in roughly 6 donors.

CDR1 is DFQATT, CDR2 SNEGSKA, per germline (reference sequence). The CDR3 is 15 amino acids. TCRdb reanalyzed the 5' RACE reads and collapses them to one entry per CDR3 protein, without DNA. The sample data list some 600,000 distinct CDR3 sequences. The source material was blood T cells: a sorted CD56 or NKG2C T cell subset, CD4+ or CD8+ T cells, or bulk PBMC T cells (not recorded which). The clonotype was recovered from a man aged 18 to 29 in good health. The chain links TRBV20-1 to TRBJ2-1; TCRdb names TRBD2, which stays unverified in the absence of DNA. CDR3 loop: CSARVSSGRYGEQFF.